The entry below gives a single T cell receptor beta chain sequence along with its context. The antigen remains undetermined. This sample stems from a study of beta chain features in type 1 diabetes. The study, taken as a whole, reports: Among all four CD4+ subsets, Type 1 diabetes patients had TCRB CDR3s that were moderately but significantly shorter.

cDNA synthesis used the whole RNA isolate, giving expressed TCRB sequences. Generated by immunoSEQ multiplex PCR, the TCRdb table keeps only in-frame clones and is missing some. This sample yields roughly 290,000 clones, of which 7.5% to 9.5% are seen a single time; more than 0.9% belongs to the top ten. CDR1 is SGHTA, CDR2 FQGNSA, per germline. The CDR3 sequence is 15 residues long. Trimming at V came to 0 bases and at J to 4 bases, leaving 3 bases not matched to a gene. Every donor had blood drawn once into heparin, 90 to 150 mL on average. This receptor was taken from a woman between 18 and 29 years old in good health. This chain links TRBV7-2 with TRBJ2-7; 10 nucleotides agree with TRBD1. Sequenced material: central memory CD4+ T cells from blood. The CDR3 sequence: CASSLAGQGVYEQYV. The CDR3 DNA sequence: TGTGCCAGCAGCTTAGCAGGACAGGGGGTATACGAGCAGTACGTC.